This T cell receptor beta chain emerged from a study of Ad26.COV2.S vaccination and SARS-CoV-2 variants. Study-wide background: Enrolled in COV1001, the donor was in the Ad26.COV2.S trial arm, which received the vaccine. Once, or twice with 56 days between doses, Ad26.COV2.S was given intramuscularly.

As to treatment: around 19 received Ad26.COV2.S at low or high dose, single or two shots; several received placebo; per-sample allocation not given. Day 63 after the first injection of vaccine or placebo was the sampling time. An Ad26 vector was used to express Wuhan-strain SARS-CoV-2 spike as the vaccine. The table came from immunoSEQ multiplex PCR; TCRdb's copy has only in-frame clones and leaves some out. The sample contains some 300,000 clones, around 84% of which appear only once. This TCR was recovered from a person aged 18-60 years who received the Ad26.COV2.S COVID-19 vaccine or a placebo. Sequenced here: peripheral blood, sampled in a trial of Ad26.COV2.S vaccine versus placebo.

The CDR3 nucleotides are TGTGCCACCAGTGAATTCTTCGGCAGGGACCATCACGAACCGTATCAGCCCCAGCATTTT. Protein product: CATSEFFGRDHHEPYQPQHF. V is TRBV24-1 and J is TRBJ1-5, with a weak D call TRBD1 (5 bases). Trimming removed 4 bases at V and 5 bases at J, with 29 bases between. Germline values: CDR1 KGHDR, CDR2 SFDVKD. The CDR3 extends over 20 amino acids.